This T cell receptor (beta chain) was obtained from a study of cytomegalovirus exposure and HLA in healthy donors. As concerns this clone: Its target is not known.

Researchers ran the PCR with 60 Vbeta and 13 Jbeta primers. TCRdb keeps only in-frame clones here, not all; method: immunoSEQ multiplex PCR. The repertoire holds around 120,000 clones, with 80% to 90% as singletons. With V trimmed by 3 bases and J by 1 base, 6 bases remained unmatched. Germline loops: CDR1 SGHDT, CDR2 YYEEEE. This CDR3 spans 15 amino acids. The study, taken as a whole, reports: For most TCR beta V segments, an earlier analysis put the productive rate at about 87% or about 30% of the time.

The sample consisted of PBMCs. This receptor was identified in a male donor in good health and CMV-seropositive. The chain joins TRBV5-6 to TRBJ2-7; the match to TRBD2 covers 8 bases. This CDR3 is CASSSLRLASYEQYF. DNA of the CDR3: TGTGCCAGCAGCTCCCTGCGACTAGCGTCCTACGAGCAGTACTTC.